This TCR beta chain was sequenced in a study of T cells in Graves' hyperthyroidism and ophthalmopathy. At least ten counts were recorded for this clonotype. The CDR3 sequence is 14 residues long. Unmatched junction bases numbered 6, after V lost 6 bases and J lost 4 bases. The V gene's germline CDR1 is WSHSY and CDR2 SAAADI. The investigators amplified TCR beta CDR3 regions from RNA transcripts. RT-PCR in the first round (using the HTBI primer set) targeted the TCR CDR3. TCRdb reprocessed the multiplex PCR reads via MiXCR and lists one record per CDR3 protein. The sample holds hundreds of thousands of distinct CDR3 sequences, 35% to 40% seen once.

The material sequenced was blood. This chain links TRBV10-2 with TRBJ1-1, with TRBD1 matching over 9 bases. The sequence derives from a young man with Graves' hyperthyroidism. The CDR3 region has the DNA TGCGCCAGCAGGGGGACAGGGAGCGGCACTGAAGCTTTCTTT. The encoded protein is CASRGTGSGTEAFF.